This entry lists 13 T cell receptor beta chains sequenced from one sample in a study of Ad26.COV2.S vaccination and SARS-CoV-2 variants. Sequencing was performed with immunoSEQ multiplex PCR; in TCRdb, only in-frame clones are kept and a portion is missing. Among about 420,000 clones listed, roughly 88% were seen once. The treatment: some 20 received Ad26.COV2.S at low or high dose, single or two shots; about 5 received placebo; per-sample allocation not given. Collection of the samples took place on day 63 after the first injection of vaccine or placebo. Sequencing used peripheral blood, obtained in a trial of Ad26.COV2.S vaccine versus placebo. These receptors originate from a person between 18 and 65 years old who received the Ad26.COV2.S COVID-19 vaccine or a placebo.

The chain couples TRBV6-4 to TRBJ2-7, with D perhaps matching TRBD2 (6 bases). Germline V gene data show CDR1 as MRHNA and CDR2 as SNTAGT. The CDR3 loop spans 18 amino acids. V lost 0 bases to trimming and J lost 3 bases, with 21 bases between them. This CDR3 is CASSDSRDFGSRRYEQYF. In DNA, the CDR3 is TGTGCCAGCAGTGACTCCCGGGACTTCGGCTCACGCCGCTACGAGCAGTACTTC.

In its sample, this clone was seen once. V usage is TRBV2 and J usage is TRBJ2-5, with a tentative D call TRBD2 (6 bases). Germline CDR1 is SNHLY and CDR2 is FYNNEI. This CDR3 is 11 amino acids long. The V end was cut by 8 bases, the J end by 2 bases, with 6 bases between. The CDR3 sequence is CASGGQETQYF. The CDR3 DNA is TGTGCCAGCGGGGGGCAAGAGACCCAGTACTTC.

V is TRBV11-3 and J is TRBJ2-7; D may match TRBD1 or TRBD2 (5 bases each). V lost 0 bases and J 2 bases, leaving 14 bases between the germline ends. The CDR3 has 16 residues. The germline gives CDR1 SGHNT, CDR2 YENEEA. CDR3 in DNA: TGTGCCAGCAGCTTAGAACGGGGCCCCGGGCCCTACGAGCAGTACTTC. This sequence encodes CASSLERGPGPYEQYF.

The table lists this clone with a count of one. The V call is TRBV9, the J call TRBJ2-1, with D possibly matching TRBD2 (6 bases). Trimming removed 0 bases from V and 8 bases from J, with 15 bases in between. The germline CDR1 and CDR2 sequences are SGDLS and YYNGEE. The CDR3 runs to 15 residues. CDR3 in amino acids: CASSVATRGDYEQFF. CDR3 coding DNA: TGTGCCAGCAGCGTAGCTACTCGAGGGGACTATGAGCAGTTCTTC.

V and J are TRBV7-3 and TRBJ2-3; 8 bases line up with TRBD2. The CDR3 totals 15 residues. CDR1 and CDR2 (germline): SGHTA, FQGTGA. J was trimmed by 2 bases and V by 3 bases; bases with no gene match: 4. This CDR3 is CASSFSGVFTDTQYF. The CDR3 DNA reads TGTGCCAGCAGCTTTAGCGGGGTCTTCACAGATACGCAGTATTTT.

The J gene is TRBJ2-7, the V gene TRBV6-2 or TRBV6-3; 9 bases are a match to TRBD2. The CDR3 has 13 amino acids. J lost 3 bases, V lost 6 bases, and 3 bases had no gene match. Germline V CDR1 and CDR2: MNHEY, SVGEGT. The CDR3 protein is CASSRSGGYEQYF. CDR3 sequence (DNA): TGTGCCAGCAGCCGTAGCGGGGGCTACGAGCAGTACTTC.

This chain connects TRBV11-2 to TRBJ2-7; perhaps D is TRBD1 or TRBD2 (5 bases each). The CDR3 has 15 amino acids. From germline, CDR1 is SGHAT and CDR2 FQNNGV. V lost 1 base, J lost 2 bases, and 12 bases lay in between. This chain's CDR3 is CASSLAEGPPYEQYF. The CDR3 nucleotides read TGTGCCAGCAGCTTAGCAGAGGGGCCCCCCTACGAGCAGTACTTC.

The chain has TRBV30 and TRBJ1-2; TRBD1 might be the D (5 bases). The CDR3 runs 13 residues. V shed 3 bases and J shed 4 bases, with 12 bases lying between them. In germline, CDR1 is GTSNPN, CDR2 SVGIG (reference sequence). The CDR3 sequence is CAWSPSGTYGYTF. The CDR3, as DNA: TGTGCCTGGAGCCCCTCCGGGACCTATGGCTACACCTTC. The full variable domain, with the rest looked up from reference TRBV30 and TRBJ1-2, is SQTIHQWPATLVQPVGSPLSLECTVEGTSNPNLYWYRQAAGRGLQLLFYSVGIGQISSEVPQNLSASRPQDRQFILSSKKLLLSDSGFYLCAWSPSGTYGYTFGSGTRLTVV.

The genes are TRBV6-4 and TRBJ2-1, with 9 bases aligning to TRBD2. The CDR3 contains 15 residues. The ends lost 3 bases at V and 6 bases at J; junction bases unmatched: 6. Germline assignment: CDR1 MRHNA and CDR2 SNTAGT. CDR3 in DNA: TGTGCCAGCAGTGAAAGTGGCGGGGGGGCCAATGAGCAGTTCTTC. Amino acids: CASSESGGGANEQFF.

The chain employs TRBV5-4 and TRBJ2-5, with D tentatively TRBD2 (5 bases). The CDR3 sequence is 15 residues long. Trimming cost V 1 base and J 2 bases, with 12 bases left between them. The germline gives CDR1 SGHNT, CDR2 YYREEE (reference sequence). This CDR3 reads CASSLPLGGQETQYF. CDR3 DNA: TGTGCCAGCAGCTTGCCCCTGGGCGGGCAAGAGACCCAGTACTTC.

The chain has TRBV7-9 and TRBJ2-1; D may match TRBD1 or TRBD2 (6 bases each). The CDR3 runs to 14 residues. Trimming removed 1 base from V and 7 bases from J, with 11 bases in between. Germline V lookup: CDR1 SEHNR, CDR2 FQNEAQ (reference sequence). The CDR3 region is CASSLVTGRNEQFF. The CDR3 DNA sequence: TGTGCCAGCAGCTTAGTTACAGGGAGGAATGAGCAGTTCTTC.

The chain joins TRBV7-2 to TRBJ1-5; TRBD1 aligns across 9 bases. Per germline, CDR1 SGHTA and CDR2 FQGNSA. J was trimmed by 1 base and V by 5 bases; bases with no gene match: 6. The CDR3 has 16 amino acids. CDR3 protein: CASSTGTGLSNQPQHF. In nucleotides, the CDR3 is TGTGCCAGCAGCACCGGGACAGGGCTGAGCAATCAGCCCCAGCATTTT.

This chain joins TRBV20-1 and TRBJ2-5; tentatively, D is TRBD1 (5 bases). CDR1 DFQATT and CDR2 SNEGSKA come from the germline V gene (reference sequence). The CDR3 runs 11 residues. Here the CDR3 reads CSQGGQETQYF. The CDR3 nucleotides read TGCAGCCAGGGCGGCCAAGAGACCCAGTACTTC.